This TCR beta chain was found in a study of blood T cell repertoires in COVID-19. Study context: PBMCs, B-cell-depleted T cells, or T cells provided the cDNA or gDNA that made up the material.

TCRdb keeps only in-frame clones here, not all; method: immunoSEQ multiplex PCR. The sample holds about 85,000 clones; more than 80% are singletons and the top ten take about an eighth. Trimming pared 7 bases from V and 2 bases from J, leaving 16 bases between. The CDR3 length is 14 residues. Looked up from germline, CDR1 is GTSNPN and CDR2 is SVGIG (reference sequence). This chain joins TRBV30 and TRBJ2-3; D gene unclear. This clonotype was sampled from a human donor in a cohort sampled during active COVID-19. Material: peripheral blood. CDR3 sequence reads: CALAGRVNTDTQYF. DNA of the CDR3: TGTGCCTTGGCCGGTCGGGTGAACACAGATACGCAGTATTTT. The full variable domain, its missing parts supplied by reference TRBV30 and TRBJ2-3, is SQTIHQWPATLVQPVGSPLSLECTVEGTSNPNLYWYRQAAGRGLQLLFYSVGIGQISSEVPQNLSASRPQDRQFILSSKKLLLSDSGFYLCALAGRVNTDTQYFGPGTRLTVL.